This entry features one TCR beta chain sequence. Libraries were prepared by immunoSEQ multiplex PCR; TCRdb keeps only in-frame clonotypes and omits some of them. The sample has a few hundred thousand clones; 85% are singletons. The data were taken from a study of blood T cell repertoires in COVID-19. Across the study: The samples span acute and convalescent COVID-19 from the United States, Italy and Spain. PBMCs, B-cell-depleted T cells, or T cells were the source of the cDNA or gDNA that made up the material.

The germline V and J ends were trimmed by 0 bases and 0 bases, with 9 bases remaining between them. This CDR3 has 16 amino acids. Germline V gene sequence: CDR1 WNHNN, CDR2 SYGVQD (reference sequence). The genes are TRBV10-1 and TRBJ2-1, with D maybe TRBD2 (6 bases). The TCR sequence derives from a woman aged 18 to 35 with acute or convalescent COVID-19. The sequencing sample was made of peripheral blood. The CDR3 reads CASSESTTSSYNEQFF. CDR3 nucleotide sequence: TGCGCCAGCAGTGAGTCGACGACTAGCTCCTACAATGAGCAGTTCTTC.